This TCR beta chain was retrieved from a study of T cells in Graves' hyperthyroidism and ophthalmopathy. General study results and limits: A model built on 13 V-J features separated ophthalmopathy from stable hyperthyroidism. Most clonotypes that expanded in the thyroid above 0.001 also showed up in blood.

The germline V gene encodes CDR1 MNHEY and CDR2 SMNVEV (reference sequence). V trimming: 5 bases; J trimming: 3 bases; junction bases outside the gene matches: 7. The CDR3 length is 14 residues. This clonotype was seen a handful of times. Antigen specificity is unknown. TCR beta CDR3 regions were amplified from RNA transcripts. The study used the HTBI primer set for a first-round RT-PCR of the TCR CDR3. TCRdb re-analysed the multiplex PCR reads in MiXCR, keeping a single row per CDR3 protein. The sample contains a few hundred thousand distinct CDR3 sequences, approximately 15% of which appear only once. It was considered stable Graves' hyperthyroidism when ophthalmopathy did not progress within 18 months. Diagnostic decisions used clinical symptoms, serum thyroxine and TRAb, thyroid ultrasound and orbital computed tomography.

The receptor's source is a woman in her late teens or twenties with Graves' hyperthyroidism. V is TRBV27 and J is TRBJ2-7, with 7 bases that match TRBD2. The sequenced sample was blood. Here the CDR3 reads CASSPLGTNYEQYF. The CDR3 coding sequence is TGTGCCAGCAGTCCCCTCGGGACTAACTACGAGCAGTACTTC.